The T cell receptor (beta chain) described here comes from a study of pediatric ulcerative colitis. Across the whole study: Ulcerative colitis patients had pancolitis or left-sided colitis, with confirming histology.

This clone has a handful of counts. Rectal tissue came from one to two pinch biopsies taken at colonoscopy. Sequencing was performed with immunoSEQ multiplex PCR; in TCRdb, only in-frame clones are kept and a portion is missing. This repertoire shows around 36,000 clones, roughly 81% found once; its top ten account for around 0.96%. Germline V gives CDR1 SGHKS, CDR2 YYEKEE (reference sequence). The CDR3 covers 13 residues. Trimming pared 0 bases from V and 6 bases from J, leaving 9 bases between. The genes are TRBV5-5 and TRBJ1-1; D remains unclear. This TCR came from a boy aged 5-17 years with mild ulcerative colitis. The sample was gut tissue. CDR3 sequence reads: CASSLEWSAEAFF. The DNA of the CDR3 is TGTGCCAGCAGCTTGGAATGGTCGGCTGAAGCTTTCTTT.